This T cell receptor (beta chain) was identified during a study of blood T cell repertoires in COVID-19. TCRdb's copy holds only in-frame clones and misses some; the assay was immunoSEQ multiplex PCR. The data contain around 230,000 clones, roughly 86% of them singletons. The V gene end was trimmed by 6 bases and the J gene end by 5 bases; junction bases not matched to a gene: 4. Germline-derived CDR1 and CDR2 are SGHRS and YFSETQ. This CDR3 is built from 15 residues. V gene TRBV5-1 combines with J gene TRBJ2-1; 14 bases are a match to TRBD2. Sequencing was done on a sample of PBMCs or T cells enriched from blood (not recorded which). The TCR comes from a woman in her forties with acute COVID-19. For the CDR3, the DNA is TGCGCCAGCAAACAGGGACTAGCGGGAGACAATGAGCAGTTCTTC. This sequence encodes CASKQGLAGDNEQFF.